Following are 23 T cell receptor beta chains from one sample sequenced in a study of blood T cell repertoires in COVID-19. Assay: immunoSEQ multiplex PCR; the TCRdb copy retains only in-frame clones and omits some. The profile shows 120,000 to 150,000 clones, 70% to 80% of them singletons. The specimen sequenced was peripheral blood. The source is a man in his sixties with acute or convalescent COVID-19.

The CDR3 coding sequence is TGTGCCAGCTCACGGAGGTTGGGGAACACCGGGGAGCTGTTTTTT. Amino acid sequence: CASSRRLGNTGELFF. The chain has TRBV18 and TRBJ2-2, with D possibly TRBD2 on 5 matching bases. The CDR3 extends over 15 amino acids. V was shortened by 4 bases and J by 1 base, with 10 bases between the two germline ends. Germline loops: CDR1 KGHSH, CDR2 LQKENI. The whole variable domain, filled in from reference TRBV18 and TRBJ2-2, reads NAGVMQNPRHLVRRRGQEARLRCSPMKGHSHVYWYRQLPEEGLKFMVYLQKENIIDESGMPKERFSAEFPKEGPSILRIQQVVRGDSAAYFCASSRRLGNTGELFFGEGSRLTVL.

The chain recombines TRBV9 with TRBJ2-7, with D maybe TRBD2 (8 bases). This CDR3 contains 16 residues. CDR1 is SGDLS and CDR2 is YYNGEE in the germline V gene. Trimming took 4 bases from V and 6 from J, leaving 23 bases between them. CDR3 loop: CASSPSGGGATLEQYF. As DNA, the CDR3 is TGTGCCAGCAGCCCCTCGGGAGGGGGCGCTACCCTCGAGCAGTACTTC.

This clone came up a few times. The V call is TRBV5-1, the J call TRBJ2-7; D is unresolved. Germline V gene data show CDR1 as SGHRS and CDR2 as YFSETQ. The CDR3 has 13 residues. Deletions cut 0 bases from V and 7 bases from J, with 11 bases between. CDR3 sequence: CASSLGDGWEQYF. CDR3 DNA sequence: TGCGCCAGCAGCTTGGGAGATGGTTGGGAGCAGTACTTC.

The genes are TRBV19 and TRBJ1-5; 7 bases match TRBD1. Trimming cost V 5 bases and J 4 bases; bases outside gene matches: 8. The CDR3 has 15 residues. Germline V CDR1 and CDR2: LNHDA, SQIVND (reference sequence). CDR3 sequence reads: CASSERQGGNQPQHF. DNA for the CDR3: TGTGCCAGTAGTGAACGACAGGGTGGGAATCAGCCCCAGCATTTT.

The chain has TRBV28 and TRBJ1-6; D may be TRBD1 (5 bases). This CDR3 region has 16 residues. V was clipped by 5 bases and J by 7 bases, with 18 bases between them. Germline-derived CDR1 and CDR2 are MDHEN and SYDVKM. The CDR3 is CASSPSRGTGNSPLHF. DNA of the CDR3: TGTGCCAGCAGTCCCTCCCGGGGGACGGGGAATTCACCCCTCCACTTT.

This clone was observed a handful of times. V and J are TRBV5-1 and TRBJ1-2, with D maybe TRBD1 (5 bases). The CDR3 consists of 15 residues. Trimming stripped 1 base from V and 0 bases from J, with 10 bases between. The germline gives CDR1 SGHRS, CDR2 YFSETQ. The CDR3 nucleotides read TGCGCCAGCAGCTTGTCGGGGGACTCTAACTATGGCTACACCTTC. This sequence encodes CASSLSGDSNYGYTF. Variable domain in full (rest from reference TRBV5-1 and TRBJ1-2): KAGVTQTPRYLIKTRGQQVTLSCSPISGHRSVSWYQQTPGQGLQFLFEYFSETQRNKGNFPGRFSGRQFSNSRSEMNVSTLELGDSALYLCASSLSGDSNYGYTFGSGTRLTVV.

The CDR3 spells CASSAGTSTDTQYF. Written as DNA, the CDR3 is TGTGCCAGCTCAGCAGGGACTAGCACAGATACGCAGTATTTT. The gene calls are TRBV6-5 and TRBJ2-3, with D possibly being TRBD2 (6 bases). This CDR3 is built from 14 residues. V lost 8 bases and J lost 0, with 12 bases in between. Germline CDR1 reads MNHEY; CDR2 reads SVGAGI.

The chain uses TRBV11-2 and TRBJ2-7, with 10 bases identical to TRBD2. J gave up 6 bases and V 2 bases, and 10 bases lay outside the gene matches. CDR3 length equals 16 residues. Germline assignment: CDR1 SGHAT and CDR2 FQNNGV. This CDR3 is CASSLRSGRASSEQYF. DNA for the CDR3: TGTGCCAGCAGCTTAAGGAGCGGGAGGGCCAGCTCCGAGCAGTACTTC.

V and J are TRBV15 and TRBJ2-3, with D possibly being TRBD1 (5 bases). The germline V gene encodes CDR1 LNHNV and CDR2 YYDKDF (reference sequence). The CDR3 runs 17 residues. Trimming took 0 bases from V and 1 from J, leaving 14 bases between them. The CDR3 protein is CATSRERAKGGTDTQYF. CDR3 nucleotides: TGTGCCACCAGCAGAGAAAGGGCCAAAGGGGGCACAGATACGCAGTATTTT.

The sample holds a few counts of this clone. In DNA form, the CDR3 reads TGTGCCAGCAGCCCCCTCGGGAGGGGGTCTAATTCACCCCTCCACTTT. This codes for CASSPLGRGSNSPLHF. V usage is TRBV28 and J usage is TRBJ1-6; TRBD1 is a possible D gene (6 bases). Trimming pared 6 bases from V and 6 bases from J, leaving 18 bases between. The germline V gene encodes CDR1 MDHEN and CDR2 SYDVKM. The CDR3 loop spans 16 amino acids.

This rearrangement joins TRBV6-5 to TRBJ2-7; 7 bases are a match to TRBD1. CDR3 size: 10 residues. The V gene's germline CDR1 is MNHEY and CDR2 SVGAGI. CDR3 in amino acids: CVDRFYEQYF. In DNA, the CDR3 is TGTGTGGACAGGTTCTACGAGCAGTACTTC.

The rearrangement joins TRBV6-6 to TRBJ2-7, with D uncertain. V dropped 11 bases and J dropped 1 base, with 12 bases sitting between them. Per the germline V gene, CDR1 is MNHNY and CDR2 is SVGAGI (reference sequence). The CDR3 loop spans 12 amino acids. This chain's CDR3 is CAGELDSYEQYF. CDR3 sequence (DNA): TGTGCCGGAGAGTTGGATTCCTACGAGCAGTACTTC.

The chain combines TRBV3-1 (or the pseudogene TRBV3-2) with TRBJ1-1; D unresolved. V was trimmed by 4 bases and J by 8 bases, leaving 8 bases between them. Germline CDR1 reads LGHDT; CDR2 reads YNNKEL (reference sequence). The CDR3 length is 11 residues. DNA of the CDR3: TGTGCCAGCAGCCTTGAGCGAGAAGCTTTCTTT. It encodes CASSLEREAFF.

The V and J genes are TRBV4-3 and TRBJ1-2; 11 nucleotides line up with TRBD1. This CDR3 has 16 residues. Germline trimming cut 1 base from V and 8 bases from J; bases unmatched to any gene: 9. Germline CDR1 reads LGHNA; CDR2 reads YSLEER. The CDR3 coding sequence is TGCGCCAGCAGCCAAGTTTCCGGACAGGGGGCTTGGGGCTACACCTTC. Translated: CASSQVSGQGAWGYTF.

Here the CDR3 DNA reads TGTGCCAGTAGTATAGGACTGAACAATCAGCCCCAGCATTTT. Residues: CASSIGLNNQPQHF. The gene calls are TRBV19 and TRBJ1-5, with no clear D. V dropped 1 base and J dropped 3 bases, with 7 bases sitting between them. Germline CDR1 is LNHDA and CDR2 is SQIVND (reference sequence). The CDR3 totals 14 residues.

CDR3 in DNA: TGTGCCAGCAGCCAAGAACAGGGTGGCTATGGCTACACCTTC. Protein: CASSQEQGGYGYTF. The J gene is TRBJ1-2, the V gene TRBV3-1 (or the pseudogene TRBV3-2); the D gene is possibly TRBD1 (6 bases). This CDR3 is built from 14 residues. CDR1 and CDR2 from the germline V gene are LGHDT and YNNKEL (reference sequence). The V end lost 0 bases, the J end lost 4 bases, and 9 bases lay between the germline ends.

The chain employs TRBV28 and TRBJ2-1; 9 nucleotides align to TRBD1. V lost 5 bases, J lost 5 bases, and 10 bases stayed unmatched. CDR3 size: 16 residues. Germline assignment: CDR1 MDHEN and CDR2 SYDVKM. CDR3: CASSLSGTGSHNEQFF. The DNA of the CDR3 is TGTGCCAGCAGTCTCTCCGGGACAGGGAGCCACAATGAGCAGTTCTTC.

The chain recombines TRBV7-9 with TRBJ1-2, with D possibly being TRBD1 (6 bases). Germline CDR1 and CDR2: SEHNR and FQNEAQ (reference sequence). Trimming shortened V by 5 bases and J by 4 bases, and 17 bases separated the two germline ends. The CDR3 covers 15 residues. CDR3 protein: CASSTGGLSGYGYTF. The CDR3 region has the DNA TGTGCCAGCAGCACGGGGGGCCTGAGTGGCTATGGCTACACCTTC.

This clone was counted once. The chain employs TRBV28 and TRBJ1-3; D is uncertain. CDR1 is MDHEN, CDR2 SYDVKM, per germline. The V and J ends lost 6 bases and 2 bases respectively, with 20 bases between them. The CDR3 extends over 17 amino acids. CDR3 sequence: CASSPDAGSHPGNTIYF. The CDR3 DNA is TGTGCCAGCAGCCCAGACGCGGGTAGCCACCCTGGAAACACCATATATTTT.

V is TRBV5-4 and J is TRBJ2-7; 13 nucleotides align to TRBD2. J was trimmed by 5 bases and V by 0 bases; bases with no gene match: 14. Germline lookup yields CDR1 SGHNT and CDR2 YYREEE (reference sequence). This CDR3 has 19 amino acids. Here the CDR3 DNA reads TGTGCCAGCAGCTTGGGGGGGGGCGGACTAGCGGGAGAAGGGCACGAGCAGTACTTC. Encoded protein: CASSLGGGGLAGEGHEQYF.

The gene calls are TRBV6-4 and TRBJ2-3; maybe TRBD2 (6 bases). Trimming took 3 bases from V and 10 from J, leaving 14 bases between them. This CDR3 has 13 amino acids. Germline V gives CDR1 MRHNA, CDR2 SNTAGT. This CDR3 is CASSEGRDSPQYF. CDR3 nucleotides: TGTGCCAGCAGTGAGGGACGGGACTCTCCGCAGTATTTT.

This rearrangement joins TRBV7-8 to TRBJ1-1, with 7 bases that match TRBD1. Germline V gene sequence: CDR1 SGHVS, CDR2 FQNEAQ. This CDR3 is 16 amino acids long. V gave up 1 base and J gave up 0 bases; unmatched junction bases: 5. For the CDR3, the DNA is TGTGCCAGCAGCTTAGGATCGCAGGGGGTGAACACTGAAGCTTTCTTT. Translation: CASSLGSQGVNTEAFF.

The genes are TRBV24-1 and TRBJ1-5; TRBD1 aligns across 9 bases. The CDR3 extends over 13 amino acids. Germline CDR1 is KGHDR and CDR2 is SFDVKD. The J segment lost 7 bases and the V segment lost 6 bases, leaving 3 bases of the junction unmatched. DNA of the CDR3: TGTGCCACCAGTTGGACAGGGGACCAGCCCCAGCATTTT. Translated: CATSWTGDQPQHF.